This record concerns one T cell receptor beta chain sequence. Its recognized antigen is unknown. No much larger clonotype is one base removed from it; base qualities were not supplied. This sample stems from a study of T cells after yellow fever vaccination (dated by TCRdb to about 2019). Some background on the complete study: Libraries from fractions with low cell numbers were prepared with the SMART-Seq v4 Ultra Low Input RNA kit. Blood samples were taken at several timepoints before and after primary and secondary immunization, and bulk PBMC replicates and cell subsets were isolated. Bulk TCR alpha and beta repertoires were sequenced longitudinally to track T-cell clones before and after primary and booster YFV17D yellow fever vaccination. Two healthy male donors, one aged 18 to 30 and one aged 30 to 40 years, made up the cohort. Paper-wide results and their limitations: Most clones expanded after primary vaccination (around 97% of CD4 and over 80% of CD8) were re-detected after the booster, suggesting that broad memory maintenance occurred. A small share of clonotypes was detected in both CD4 and CD8 compartments, with the overlap likely arising from convergent recombination. The secondary T-cell response was weaker than the primary response but faster, peaking on day 5 instead of day 15. Computational filtering was required because FACS-sorted repertoires could contain abundant contaminating clonotypes from the bulk population. Only two donors were included in the study, so the extent to which the findings can be generalized is limited.

Between the V and J ends, shortened by 4 bases and 0 bases respectively, the junction contains 12 bases. Taken from the germline V gene, the CDR1 and CDR2 loops are KGHDR and SFDVKD. Measured from the cysteine to the phenylalanine, the CDR3 is 16 residues long. The CDR3 DNA has 48 bases and is translated from base 1. The treatment or condition label here, explained by the study, means: live attenuated yellow fever vaccine strain. PBMCs were isolated from peripheral blood using a standard Ficoll-Paque protocol. Dynabeads CD4 and CD8 positive selection kits were used to isolate the CD4 and CD8 T-cell fractions. TriZol was used to extract RNA from bulk PBMCs, from CD4 and CD8 fractions, and from dextramer-positive and dextramer-negative fractions. Synthesis of TCR cDNA relied on 5'RACE template switching, a step that introduced a universal primer site along with unique molecular identifiers. cDNA synthesis was primed from both the TCR alpha and TCR beta constant segments. Libraries were amplified in two PCR steps, with sample barcodes and sequencing adapters added in the second step. Libraries were sequenced on Illumina HiSeq 2500 (2x100 bp) or NovaSeq (2x150 bp). In the authors' own workflow: MIGEC was used to demultiplex reads and collapse the reads into UMI consensus sequences, and MiXCR was used for V(D)J alignment. Clonotypes responding to the vaccine were identified with edgeR on replicate PBMC samples, with the criteria of FDR below 0.01 and a log2 fold change above 5 up to day 15. Each bulk clonotype received a CD4 or CD8 identity based on whether the sequenced CD4 or CD8 repertoire contained that clonotype at higher abundance. Using fastp trimming at Q25 and MiXCR clonotype assembly, TCRdb reanalyzed the public sequencing data and kept in-frame beta chains. Rows are unified per CDR3 protein, each entry keeping the most common DNA and genes. The V and J calls were not made by the authors but by TCRdb's processing. In all, the sample holds roughly 250,000 distinct CDR3 sequences, and over 10% of those were seen once. About 0.51% of the sample goes to the ten largest clones.

The TCR sequence derives from a man aged 30 to 39 who received the YFV17D yellow fever vaccine. Sequencing was performed on CD4+ T cells sorted from PBMCs, taken 45 days after the yellow fever booster vaccination. In this chain, TRBV24-1 is recombined with TRBJ2-4, with a tentative D call of TRBD1 or TRBD2, each matching 5 bases. The bases read TGTGCCACCAGTGAAACTGGGACCGGAGCCAAAAACATTCAGTACTTC. This is translated as CATSETGTGAKNIQYF.